The clone carrying this TCR beta chain was counted ten times or more. The V and J ends lost 0 bases and 3 bases, in that order; junction bases with no gene match: 6. Germline lookup yields CDR1 ENHRY and CDR2 SYGVKD. This CDR3 comprises 16 residues. The data stem from a study of CD8+ T cells in alopecia areata. cDNA reverse transcribed from extracted RNA served as the sequencing template. Only in-frame clones appear in the TCRdb table, and some are missing; sequencing was by immunoSEQ multiplex PCR. Of 150,000 to 200,000 clones listed, roughly 60% are singletons. The chain combines TRBV10-3 with TRBJ2-3, with TRBD2 identical over 7 bases. Sequenced input: CD4+ T cells sorted from blood. This clonotype originated in a human donor in good health. CDR3 residues: CAISESASGATDTQYF. The CDR3 DNA is TGTGCCATCAGTGAGTCGGCTAGCGGTGCGACAGATACGCAGTATTTT.